This paragraph covers one T cell receptor beta chain sequence. The sample holds one count of this clone. It lacks a known antigen. No base quality values were provided; no much bigger clone lies one nucleotide off. This sample is part of a study of cytomegalovirus exposure and HLA in healthy donors (dated by TCRdb to about 2017). Regarding the research as a whole: In an earlier analysis of some 610 of the donors, roughly 300 Gb of sequence data and 117 million unique TCR beta sequences from about 179 million T cells were reported. Among about 410 genotyped donors of the cohort, an average of approximately 240,000 unique TCR beta nucleotide sequences was sequenced per donor, of which about 19% were non-productive. A later analysis re-analyzed previously published TCR beta repertoires from several hundred donors and added high-resolution HLA genotyping to study TCR occurrence patterns. Every discovery cohort repertoire had been produced on one sequencing platform. Donor age, sex, ethnicity and CMV serostatus were compiled alongside the repertoire data. An early release covering 550 to 700 HLA-typed donors comprised about 290 gigabases of sequencing data and around 85 million unique TCR sequences. The aim of the study was to test whether cataloging public T cell receptors could identify signatures of past pathogen exposure. Class I and class II HLA loci were covered by the typing at four-digit resolution. To predict cytomegalovirus infection status, the study brought together high-throughput TCR immunosequencing, statistical association of individual TCRs with disease status, and machine learning. The number of donors typed differed by locus, with about 629-630 for A, B, C, DRB1 and DQB1, around 500 for DQA1, approximately 580 for DPA1, and over 400 for DPB1. The genetic ancestry cluster associated with self-reported Caucasian donors included 65% to 90% of the approximately 410 genotyped donors. The later analysis used no new phenotypic data to find candidate immune exposures, relying instead on TCR beta sequences and their occurrence across donors. An earlier analysis of some 600 of the donors applied high-throughput TCR beta sequencing to assess whether each TCR beta V gene segment acted as functional or pseudogenic. The study profiled the T cell repertoires of 500 to 800 subjects by immunosequencing and related them to cytomegalovirus serostatus. In addition to the first cohort of 666 subjects, a separate validation cohort of 120 different subjects was used. Because of strong linkage in the cohort, roughly five DR-DQ haplotypes were treated as single units for association and clustering. A later genetic analysis used genome-wide SNP genotypes for about 60% of the roughly 700 donors, treating that subset as a discovery cohort.

Trimming costs V 4 bases and J 3 bases, and their ends lie 15 bases apart. The CDR3 runs 16 amino acids, cysteine and phenylalanine included. Kept here is only the CDR3 DNA, which spans 48 bases and is read in frame from base 1. The germline V gene provides CDR1 SGHAT and CDR2 FQNNGV. Libraries came from the immunoSEQ multiplex PCR assay. The multiplex PCR relied on a mix of 60 forward primers for TCR Vbeta segments and 13 reverse primers for TCR Jbeta segments. The CDR3 region of rearranged TCR beta genes was amplified from genomic DNA with a multiplex PCR assay. The amplified TCR beta libraries were sequenced on the Illumina HiSeq System as 87-base-pair reads. The authors' pipeline ran thus. Across the 670 or so repertoires, a later analysis counted roughly 84 million unique TCR beta chains, around 10 million of which were shared by at least two donors. Raw reads were error-corrected and collapsed into unique sequences with a nearest-neighbor algorithm that merged closely related sequences to remove PCR and sequencing errors. V, D and J gene segments were assigned by aligning CDR3 sequences to IMGT reference sequences. For a sequence to be retained, a match of at least six nucleotides was required to both a V gene segment and a J gene segment. A rearrangement counted as productive if the CDR3 had no stop codons and remained in frame with V and J, and every other rearrangement counted as non-productive. CDR3 was defined by IMGT convention, running from the second conserved V-encoded cysteine to the conserved J-encoded phenylalanine. The earlier analysis of about 570 of the donors excluded any sequence lacking an unambiguous match to a single V gene segment. In an earlier analysis of 500 to 750 of the donors, V segments were called functional above 56.7% productive rearrangements and were called segregating when the between-donor standard deviation exceeded 5%. A statistical classification framework was built for diagnosing cytomegalovirus status from the catalog of TCR beta chain sequences. V and J gene assignment, in a later analysis, came from comparing TCR nucleotide sequences with IMGT/GENE-DB human TR gene sequences. The TCRdist pipeline was used in a later analysis to assign CDR3 sequences and most-parsimonious VDJ recombination scenarios. In a later analysis, each TCR beta chain was defined by its CDR3 amino acid sequence together with its V-gene family, and reads without a unique V-gene family were excluded. A later analysis removed nearly 600 highly shared, low-generation-probability nucleotide sequences to deal with suspected cross-contamination and a sequencing artifact. A later analysis calculated a clonal expansion index for each public chain from normalized within-repertoire ranks of inferred template counts. A later analysis computed generation probabilities with a VDJ recombination model fitted to out-of-frame rearrangements, and checked the results against IGoR. In a later analysis, TCR-TCR, TCR-HLA and TCR-CMV co-occurrence was scored with hypergeometric tests, and a repertoire-size bias correction was applied to TCR pairs. To estimate false discovery rates, a later analysis permuted the HLA or CMV assignments 20 times. In a later analysis, co-occurring TCRs were grouped with DBSCAN, and TCRdist sequence similarity was added when clustering was performed within HLA-allele-positive subsets. Repertoires with fewer than 30,000 or more than 120,000 public chains, plus five repertoires with anomalous nucleotide sharing, were excluded from co-occurrence clustering. As stored in TCRdb, this immuneACCESS dataset retains in-frame rearrangements with V and J assigned. A fraction of the clones does not appear; measured against another copy, unresolved V genes explain less than half of the discrepancy, and the remainder lacks a known reason. Clone size and the V and J calls come from that table; the DNA yielded D and trimming. The table for this sample lists 30,000 to 45,000 clones; roughly 79% of them were counted only once. The leading ten clones occupy around a tenth of the sample.

The cohort comprised fewer than 750 healthy bone marrow donors. All cohort members were sampled while nominally healthy, although unrecorded immune exposures were likely present. The donor tested CMV seronegative, placing the donor among the roughly 350 seronegative members of the cohort. Each donor provided a peripheral blood sample, and peripheral blood mononuclear cells were used for TCR beta sequencing. Genomic DNA extraction from the blood cell samples was performed with the Qiagen DNeasy Blood Extraction Kit. What the work shows at the level of the full study, not this receptor alone: The authors suggested that the approach could potentially be extended to other disease states and immunological phenotypes. A later analysis reported that several top co-occurrence clusters appeared linked to parvovirus B19, influenza, CMV and Epstein-Barr virus. A later analysis found that HLA-associated TCR beta chains were more clonally expanded and had lower generation probabilities than equally common non-associated chains. HLA typing was unavailable for some donors at each locus, so association tests used only the typed subset. In a later genetic analysis, a missense DCLRE1C variant was associated with V-gene and J-gene trimming of TCR beta chains, and the association was replicated in an independent cohort. Specific HLA alleles were associated with roughly 17,000 TCR beta sequences at a false discovery rate of 0.05 in a later analysis. Because counts were too low, roughly 17 rarely observed V segments, including chromosome 9 orphons, were left out of the earlier analysis of a few hundred of the donors. In a later analysis, TCR association rates were found to vary across HLA loci, with the most associated TCRs seen for DRB1 alleles and the fewest for HLA-C alleles. Assigning TCR associations to individual alleles was difficult when HLA alleles, especially DR and DQ, strongly co-occurred. The classifier was reported to diagnose cytomegalovirus status with high specificity and sensitivity in both the original cohort and the validation cohort. Three of the identified cytomegalovirus-associated TCR beta chains were confirmed in vitro to be specific for cytomegalovirus antigens. The only immune exposure information available for the cohort was CMV serostatus. According to a later genetic analysis, donors in an Asian-associated ancestry cluster had fewer N-insertions in productive TCRs than the roughly 700-donor mean. In the study, around 150 TCR beta chains were listed as associated with cytomegalovirus. Sequencing depth was assumed to be roughly uniform across donors in the presence/absence analyses, though that assumption may not hold. In an earlier analysis of fewer than 700 of the donors, most TCR beta V segments appeared in productive rearrangements about 87% or about 30% of the time, broadly matching IMGT annotations. A further reported finding was that TCR beta sequences accurately predicted the HLA-A and HLA-B alleles for most subjects in the first cohort. Because the 87-base-pair reads could not distinguish some IMGT-functional V segments, including TRBV6-2 and TRBV6-3, those segments were excluded. The cohort was sequenced for TCR beta chains only, and without alpha or paired-chain data the features that could be detected were limited. Linkage disequilibrium might explain the correlated functional status among segregating V segments, but an unknown experimental factor could not be ruled out. Most TCR sequences were seen in very few donors, while some public TCRs were found in many individuals. A cluster of highly shared sequence variants was judged likely to be a technical artifact of the sequencing pipeline. According to a later analysis, most CMV-associated TCR beta chains appeared to be HLA-restricted, and the HLA associations seemed to be driven largely by CMV exposure.

The sequenced sample consisted of PBMCs. The chain links TRBV11-2 with TRBJ1-4, with TRBD1 perhaps the D gene, on 6 matching bases. The sequence was obtained from a woman between 40 and 50 years old in good health and CMV-seronegative. The CDR3 protein: CASSSNQGRANEKLFF. The sequenced DNA: TGTGCCAGCAGCTCGAATCAGGGGCGGGCTAATGAAAAACTGTTTTTT.